This TCR beta chain was sequenced for a study of T-cell memory formation after mild COVID-19. Background on the study: For the most part, TCR clusters were specific to one donor. Findings of the study overall: Contracting CD8+ clones were enriched in EMRA, CD4+ mainly in CM and EM.

This clonotype has ten or more counts. Its target is unknown. cDNA libraries for TCR alpha and TCR beta, carrying sample barcodes and UMIs, came from 5'RACE with constant-segment primers. TCRdb reanalysed the 5' RACE reads using MiXCR and keeps one entry per CDR3 protein. The data hold roughly 29,000 distinct CDR3 sequences, with 9% to 15% observed a single time. CDR1 SGHTA and CDR2 FQGNSA come from the germline V gene. The V segment lost 4 bases and the J segment 5 bases; nucleotides outside the gene matches: 9. The CDR3 spans 17 residues. This chain joins TRBV7-2 and TRBJ2-5; 14 bases fit TRBD2. The sequence was obtained from an adult woman who had mild COVID-19 (a few samples of this study predate the infection). Cell type and time point are not known. The sample taken for sequencing was PBMCs or a T cell subset sorted from them (not recorded which). CDR3 in DNA: TGTGCCAGCAGCTCCGGGACTAGCGGGAGAATGGTGGAGACCCAGTACTTC. Translating it yields CASSSGTSGRMVETQYF.